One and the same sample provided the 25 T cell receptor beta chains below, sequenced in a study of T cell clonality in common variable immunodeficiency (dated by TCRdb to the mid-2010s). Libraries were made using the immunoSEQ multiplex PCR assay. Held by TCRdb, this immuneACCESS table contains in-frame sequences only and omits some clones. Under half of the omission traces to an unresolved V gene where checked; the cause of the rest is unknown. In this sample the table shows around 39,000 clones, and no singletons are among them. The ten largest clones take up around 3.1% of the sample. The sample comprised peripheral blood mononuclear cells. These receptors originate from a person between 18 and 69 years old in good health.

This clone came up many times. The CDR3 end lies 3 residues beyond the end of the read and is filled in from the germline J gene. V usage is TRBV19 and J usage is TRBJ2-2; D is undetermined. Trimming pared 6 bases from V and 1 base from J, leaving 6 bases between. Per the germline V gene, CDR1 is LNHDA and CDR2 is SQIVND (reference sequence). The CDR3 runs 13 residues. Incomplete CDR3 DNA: TGTGCCAGTAGAGGTGAGAACACCGGGGAG. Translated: CASRGENTGE. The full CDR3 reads CASRGENTGELFF.

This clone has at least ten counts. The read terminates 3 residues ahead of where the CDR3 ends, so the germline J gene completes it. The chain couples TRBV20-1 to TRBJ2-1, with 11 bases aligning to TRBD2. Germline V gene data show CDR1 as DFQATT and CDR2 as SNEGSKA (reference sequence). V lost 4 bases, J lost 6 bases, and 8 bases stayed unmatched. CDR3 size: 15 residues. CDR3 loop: CSATPLAGGPNEQFF. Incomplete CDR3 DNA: TGCAGTGCTACCCCTCTAGCGGGAGGCCCCAATGAG.

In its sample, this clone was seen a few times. CDR3 bases read: TGTGCCAGTAGTATGACAACACAGGGGTTGAGCAATCAGCCC. Translated, it gives CASSMTTQGLSNQP. The whole CDR3 region reads CASSMTTQGLSNQPQHF. This rearrangement joins TRBV19 to TRBJ1-5; 7 bases agree with TRBD1. The DNA ends 3 residues before the CDR3 does, and the rest of the CDR3 is filled in from the germline J gene. The CDR3 is 17 residues long. V trimming: 3 bases; J trimming: 1 base; junction bases outside the gene matches: 9. Germline V gene data show CDR1 as LNHDA and CDR2 as SQIVND (reference sequence).

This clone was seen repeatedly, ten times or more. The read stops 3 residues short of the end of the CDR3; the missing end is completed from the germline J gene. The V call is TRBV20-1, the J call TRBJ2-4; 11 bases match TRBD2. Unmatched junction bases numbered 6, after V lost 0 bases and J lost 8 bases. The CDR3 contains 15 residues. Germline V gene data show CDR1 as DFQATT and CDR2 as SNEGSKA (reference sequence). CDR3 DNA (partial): TGCAGTGCTAGAGAACTAGCGGGAGTCGAGGACATT. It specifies CSARELAGVEDI. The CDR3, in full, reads CSARELAGVEDIQYF.

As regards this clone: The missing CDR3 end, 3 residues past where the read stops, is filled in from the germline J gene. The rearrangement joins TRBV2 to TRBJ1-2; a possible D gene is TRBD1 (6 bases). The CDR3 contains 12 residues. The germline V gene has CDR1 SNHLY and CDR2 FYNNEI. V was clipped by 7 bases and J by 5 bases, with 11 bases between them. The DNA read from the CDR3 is TGTGCCAGCAAAGGGGGAGGGTATGGC. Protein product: CASKGGGYG. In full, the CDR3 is CASKGGGYGYTF. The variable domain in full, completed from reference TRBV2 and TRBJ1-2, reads EPEVTQTPSHQVTQMGQEVILRCVPISNHLYFYWYRQILGQKVEFLVSFYNNEISEKSEIFDDQFSVERPDGSNFTLKIRSTKLEDSAMYFCASKGGGYGYTFGSGTRLTVV.

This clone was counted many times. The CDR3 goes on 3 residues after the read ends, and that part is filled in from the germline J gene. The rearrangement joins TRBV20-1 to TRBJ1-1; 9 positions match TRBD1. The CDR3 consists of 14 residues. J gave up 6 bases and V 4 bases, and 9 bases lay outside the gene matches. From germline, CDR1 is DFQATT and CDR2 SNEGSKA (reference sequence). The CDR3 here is CSAKPQGAISEAFF. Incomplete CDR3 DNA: TGCAGTGCTAAACCACAGGGGGCCATTTCTGAA.

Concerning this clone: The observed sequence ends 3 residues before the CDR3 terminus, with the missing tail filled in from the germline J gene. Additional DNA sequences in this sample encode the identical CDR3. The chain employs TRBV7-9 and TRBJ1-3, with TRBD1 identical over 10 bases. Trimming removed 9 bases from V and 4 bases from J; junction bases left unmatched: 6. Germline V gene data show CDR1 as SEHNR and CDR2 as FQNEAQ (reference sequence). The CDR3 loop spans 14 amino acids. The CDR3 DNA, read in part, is TGTGCCAGGCGGACAGGGGGTGGCGGAAACACC. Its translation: CARRTGGGGNT. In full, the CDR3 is CARRTGGGGNTIYF. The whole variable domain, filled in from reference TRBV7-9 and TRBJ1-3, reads DTGVSQNPRHKITKRGQNVTFRCDPISEHNRLYWYRQTLGQGPEFLTYFQNEAQLEKSRLLSDRFSAERPKGSFSTLEIQRTEQGDSAMYLCARRTGGGGNTIYFGEGSWLTVV.

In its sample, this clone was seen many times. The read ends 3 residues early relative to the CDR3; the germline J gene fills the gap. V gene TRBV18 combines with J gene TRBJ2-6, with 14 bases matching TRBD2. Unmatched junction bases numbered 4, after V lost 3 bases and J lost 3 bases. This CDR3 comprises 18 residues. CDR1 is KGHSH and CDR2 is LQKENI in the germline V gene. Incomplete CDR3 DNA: TGTGCCAGCTCACCGGGACTAGCGGGAGTTGGTGGGGCCAACGTC. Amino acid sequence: CASSPGLAGVGGANV. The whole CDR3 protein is CASSPGLAGVGGANVLTF.

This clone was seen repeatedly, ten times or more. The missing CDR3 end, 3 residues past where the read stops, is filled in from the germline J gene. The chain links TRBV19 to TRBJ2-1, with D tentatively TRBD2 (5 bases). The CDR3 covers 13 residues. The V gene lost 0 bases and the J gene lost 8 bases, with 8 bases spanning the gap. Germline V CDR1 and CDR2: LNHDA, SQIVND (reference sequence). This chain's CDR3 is CASSIELAHEQFF. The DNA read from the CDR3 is TGTGCCAGTAGTATAGAGTTAGCGCATGAG.

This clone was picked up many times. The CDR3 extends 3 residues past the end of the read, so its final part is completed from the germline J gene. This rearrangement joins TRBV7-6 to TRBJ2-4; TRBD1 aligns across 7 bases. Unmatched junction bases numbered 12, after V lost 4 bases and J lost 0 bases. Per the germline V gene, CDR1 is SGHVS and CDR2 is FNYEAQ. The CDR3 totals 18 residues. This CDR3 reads CASSSGPLRGLAKNIQYF. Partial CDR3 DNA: TGTGCCAGCAGCTCAGGACCTCTCAGGGGGTTAGCCAAAAACATT.

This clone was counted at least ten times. The sequenced CDR3 bases are TGTGCCAGCAGTTTATTCAGGGATAACTATGGC. As protein: CASSLFRDNYG. In full, the CDR3 is CASSLFRDNYGYTF. The chain carries TRBV27 and TRBJ1-2; maybe TRBD1 (5 bases). The sequence runs out 3 residues before the end of the CDR3; the remainder is reconstructed from the germline J gene. Trimming cost V 1 base and J 1 base, with 7 bases left between them. The CDR3 runs to 14 residues. The germline V gene has CDR1 MNHEY and CDR2 SMNVEV (reference sequence).

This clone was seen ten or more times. CDR3 sequence: CASSLYGLARYNEQFF. Partial CDR3 DNA: TGTGCCAGCAGTTTATACGGACTAGCGAGATACAATGAG. The rearrangement links TRBV28 to TRBJ2-1, with 9 bases fitting TRBD2. The read falls 3 residues short of the CDR3 end, and the missing part is taken from the germline J gene. CDR3 length: 16 residues. CDR1 is MDHEN and CDR2 is SYDVKM in the germline V gene. Trimming removed 1 base from V and 4 bases from J; junction bases left unmatched: 5.

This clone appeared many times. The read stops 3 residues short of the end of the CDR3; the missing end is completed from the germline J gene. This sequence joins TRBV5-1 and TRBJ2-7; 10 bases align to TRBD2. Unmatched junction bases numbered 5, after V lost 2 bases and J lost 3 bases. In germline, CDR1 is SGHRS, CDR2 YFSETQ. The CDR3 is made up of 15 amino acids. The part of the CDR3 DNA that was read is TGCGCCAGCAGCTTTCTAGCGGGAGAGAACTACGAG. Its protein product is CASSFLAGENYE. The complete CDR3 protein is CASSFLAGENYEQYF.

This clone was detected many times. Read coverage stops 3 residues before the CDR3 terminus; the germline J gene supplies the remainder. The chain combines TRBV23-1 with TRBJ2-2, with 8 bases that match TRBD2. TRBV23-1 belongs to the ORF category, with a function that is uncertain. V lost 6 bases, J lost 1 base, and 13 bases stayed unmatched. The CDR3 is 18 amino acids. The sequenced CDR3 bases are TGCGCCAGCAGCAAACAGGAACCCGGGACTAGGAACACCGGGGAG. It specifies CASSKQEPGTRNTGE. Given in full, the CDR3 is CASSKQEPGTRNTGELFF.

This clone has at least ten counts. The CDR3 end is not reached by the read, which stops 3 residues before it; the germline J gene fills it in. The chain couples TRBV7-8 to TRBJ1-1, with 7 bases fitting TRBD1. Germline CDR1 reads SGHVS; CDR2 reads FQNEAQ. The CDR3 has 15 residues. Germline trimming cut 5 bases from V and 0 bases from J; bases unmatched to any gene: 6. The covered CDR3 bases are TGTGCCAGCAGCACGCGACAGGGCCTGAACACTGAA. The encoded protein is CASSTRQGLNTE. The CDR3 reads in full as CASSTRQGLNTEAFF.

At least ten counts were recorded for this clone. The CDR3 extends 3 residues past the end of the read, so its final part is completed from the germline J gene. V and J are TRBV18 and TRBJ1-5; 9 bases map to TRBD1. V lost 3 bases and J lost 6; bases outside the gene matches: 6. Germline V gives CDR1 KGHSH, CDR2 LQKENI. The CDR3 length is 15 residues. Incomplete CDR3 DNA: TGTGCCAGCTCACCTGGGGGACAGGGAGGTCAGCCC. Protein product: CASSPGGQGGQP. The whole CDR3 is CASSPGGQGGQPQHF.

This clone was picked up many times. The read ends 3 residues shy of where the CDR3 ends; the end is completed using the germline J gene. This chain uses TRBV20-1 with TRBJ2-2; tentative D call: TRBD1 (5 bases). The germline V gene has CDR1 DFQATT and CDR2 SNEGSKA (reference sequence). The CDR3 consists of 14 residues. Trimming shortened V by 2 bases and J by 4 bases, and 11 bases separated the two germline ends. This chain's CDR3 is CSARQGTVTGELFF. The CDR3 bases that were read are TGCAGTGCTAGACAGGGTACCGTCACCGGGGAG.

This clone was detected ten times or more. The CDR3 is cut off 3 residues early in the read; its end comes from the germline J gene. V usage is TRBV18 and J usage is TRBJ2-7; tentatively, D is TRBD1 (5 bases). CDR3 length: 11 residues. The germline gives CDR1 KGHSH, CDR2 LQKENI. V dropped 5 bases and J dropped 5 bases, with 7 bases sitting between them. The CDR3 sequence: CASSGANEQYF. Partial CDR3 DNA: TGTGCCAGCTCAGGGGCCAACGAG.

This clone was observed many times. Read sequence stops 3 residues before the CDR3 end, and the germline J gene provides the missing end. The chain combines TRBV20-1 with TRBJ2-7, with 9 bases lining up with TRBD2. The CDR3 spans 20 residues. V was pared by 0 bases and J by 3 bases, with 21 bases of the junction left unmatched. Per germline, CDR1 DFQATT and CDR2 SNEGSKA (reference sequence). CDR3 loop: CSARDLALGTSGFSLYEQYF. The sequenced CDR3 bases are TGCAGTGCTAGAGATCTCGCTTTAGGTACTAGCGGGTTTTCCCTCTACGAG.

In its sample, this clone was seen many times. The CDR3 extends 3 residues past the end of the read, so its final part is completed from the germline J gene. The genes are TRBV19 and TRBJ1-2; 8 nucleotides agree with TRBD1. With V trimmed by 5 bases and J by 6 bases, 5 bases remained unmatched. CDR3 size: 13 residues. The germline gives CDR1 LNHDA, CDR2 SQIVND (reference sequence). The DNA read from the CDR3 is TGTGCCAGTAGTTGGACAGGGCCCGATGGC. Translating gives CASSWTGPDG. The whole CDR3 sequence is CASSWTGPDGYTF.

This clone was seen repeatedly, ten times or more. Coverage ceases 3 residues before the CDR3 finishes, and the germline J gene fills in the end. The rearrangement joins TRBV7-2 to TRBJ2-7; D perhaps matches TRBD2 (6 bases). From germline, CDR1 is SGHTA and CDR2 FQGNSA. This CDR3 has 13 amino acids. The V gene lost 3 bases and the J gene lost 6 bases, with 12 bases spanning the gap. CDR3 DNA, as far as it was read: TGTGCCAGCAGCTTCGTTAGCGGCGGCGAG. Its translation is CASSFVSGGE. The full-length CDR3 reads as CASSFVSGGEQYF.

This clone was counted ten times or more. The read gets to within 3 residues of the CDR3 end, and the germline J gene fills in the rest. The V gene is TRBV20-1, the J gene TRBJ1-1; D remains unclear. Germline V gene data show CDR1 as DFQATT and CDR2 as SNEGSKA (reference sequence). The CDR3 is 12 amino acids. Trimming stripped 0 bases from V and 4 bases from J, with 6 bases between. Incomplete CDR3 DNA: TGCAGTGCTAGAGAGCCAGGCACTGAA. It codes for CSAREPGTE. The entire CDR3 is CSAREPGTEAFF.

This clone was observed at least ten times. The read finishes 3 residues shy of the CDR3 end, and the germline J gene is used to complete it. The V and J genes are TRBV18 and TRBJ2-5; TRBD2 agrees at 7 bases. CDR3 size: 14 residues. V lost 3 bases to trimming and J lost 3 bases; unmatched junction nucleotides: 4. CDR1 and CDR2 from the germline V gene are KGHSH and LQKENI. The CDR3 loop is CASSPGRGKETQYF. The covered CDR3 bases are TGTGCCAGCTCACCGGGGAGGGGTAAAGAGACC.

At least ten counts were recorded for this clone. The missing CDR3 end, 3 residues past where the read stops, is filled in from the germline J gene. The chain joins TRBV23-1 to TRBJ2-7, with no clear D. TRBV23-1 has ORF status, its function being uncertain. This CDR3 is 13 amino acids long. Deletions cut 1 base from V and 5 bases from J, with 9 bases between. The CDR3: CASSQFQVHEQYF. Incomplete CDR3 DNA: TGCGCCAGCAGTCAATTTCAGGTCCACGAG.

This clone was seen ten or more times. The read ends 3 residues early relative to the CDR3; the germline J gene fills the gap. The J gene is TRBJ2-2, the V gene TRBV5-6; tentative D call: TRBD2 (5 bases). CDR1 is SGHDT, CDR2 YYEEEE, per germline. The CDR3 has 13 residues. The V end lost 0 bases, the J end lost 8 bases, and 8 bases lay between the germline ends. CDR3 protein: CASSLGTLGELFF. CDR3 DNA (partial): TGTGCCAGCAGCTTGGGGACTCTTGGGGAG. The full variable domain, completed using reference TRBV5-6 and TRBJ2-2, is DAGVTQSPTHLIKTRGQQVTLRCSPKSGHDTVSWYQQALGQGPQFIFQYYEEEERQRGNFPDRFSGHQFPNYSSELNVNALLLGDSALYLCASSLGTLGELFFGEGSRLTVL.